This entry lists 8 T cell receptor beta chains sequenced from one sample in a study of shared clonotypes between healthy human individuals. TCRdb's table, derived via immunoSEQ multiplex PCR, lists solely in-frame clones and lacks some. The sample lists roughly 2 million clones, around 95% occurring once. Sequencing input: naive CD4+ T cells sorted from blood. As for subset: CD45RA+ positively selected. The receptor source for this set is a man younger than 35 in good health.

This chain uses TRBV6-6 with TRBJ1-1; a possible D gene is TRBD1 (5 bases). The CDR3 sequence is 11 residues long. The V end was cut by 7 bases, the J end by 10 bases, with 13 bases between. Germline V gene sequence: CDR1 MNHNY, CDR2 SVGAGI (reference sequence). The DNA for the CDR3 is TGTGCCAGCACCGGGGGGTGGGCAGCTTTCTTT. Its protein is CASTGGWAAFF.

The genes are TRBV21-1 and TRBJ2-3; whether TRBD2, the table's D call, matches the DNA was not checked. TRBV21-1 is classified as a pseudogene. The CDR3 sequence is 17 residues long. The CDR3 spells CASIRVRRDRFVDTQYF. CDR3 nucleotides: TGTGCCAGCATCCGGGTCAGGCGGGATAGGTTCGTAGATACGCAGTATTTT.

Points on this clone: Other DNA sequences within the sample encode an identical CDR3. The chain employs TRBV6-5 and TRBJ1-2, with D perhaps matching TRBD1 (5 bases). The V gene lost 6 bases and the J gene lost 3 bases, with 8 bases spanning the gap. This CDR3 has 12 amino acids. CDR1 MNHEY and CDR2 SVGAGI come from the germline V gene. DNA of the CDR3: TGTGCCAGCAGACGGGACGACTATGGCTACACCTTC. As protein: CASRRDDYGYTF.

V gene TRBV29-1 combines with J gene TRBJ1-2, with unresolved D. V shed 0 bases and J shed 8 bases, with 13 bases lying between them. The CDR3 runs 13 residues. Germline V gene data show CDR1 as SQVTM and CDR2 as ANQGSEA. DNA of the CDR3: TGCAGCGTTGAAGATCAAAGGGCCCAGGGCTACACCTTC. As protein: CSVEDQRAQGYTF. Based on the CDR3 plus reference TRBV29-1 and TRBJ1-2, the full variable domain is SAVISQKPSRDICQRGTSLTIQCQVDSQVTMMFWYRQQPGQSLTLIATANQGSEATYESGFVIDKFPISRPNLTFSTLTVSNMSPEDSSIYLCSVEDQRAQGYTFGSGTRLTVV.

This chain connects TRBV18 to TRBJ1-2; D possibly corresponds to TRBD1 (5 bases). The V gene's germline CDR1 is KGHSH and CDR2 LQKENI. This CDR3 comprises 13 residues. V was pared by 6 bases and J by 5 bases, with 13 bases between. This chain's CDR3 is CASSPDSFYGYTF. The CDR3, as DNA: TGTGCCAGCTCGCCCGACAGTTTTTATGGCTACACCTTC.

The chain is built from TRBV6-1 and TRBJ2-7; 11 bases line up with TRBD2. This CDR3 has 15 residues. V shed 6 bases, J shed 1 base, and the junction held 5 bases outside the gene matches. Germline V gene sequence: CDR1 MNHNS, CDR2 SASEGT. Written as DNA, the CDR3 is TGTGCCAGCAGCACCGGGACTAGCGGTTCCTACGAGCAGTACTTC. Its protein product is CASSTGTSGSYEQYF.

The chain couples TRBV4-3 to TRBJ2-7; 10 bases align to TRBD2. Looked up from germline, CDR1 is LGHNA and CDR2 is YSLEER. The CDR3 loop spans 16 amino acids. Trimming cost V 1 base and J 5 bases; bases outside gene matches: 8. CDR3 sequence (DNA): TGCGCCAGCAGCCAAGGTACCGGGACTAGCGAACACGAGCAGTACTTC. Its translation is CASSQGTGTSEHEQYF.

This clone was detected once. This specimen includes other DNA sequences encoding the same CDR3. J is TRBJ1-3 and V is TRBV7-9; D not resolved. This CDR3 region has 14 residues. CDR1 and CDR2 (germline): SEHNR, FQNEAQ (reference sequence). Trimming pared 5 bases from V and 0 bases from J, leaving 8 bases between. The DNA for the CDR3 is TGTGCCAGCAGCCCTAACAGCTCTGGAAACACCATATATTTT. Protein sequence: CASSPNSSGNTIYF.